This T cell receptor beta chain was found in a study of blood T cell repertoires in COVID-19. As for the study in general: Italy, Spain and the United States were the sources of the convalescent and acute COVID-19 samples.

How the authors handled the data: Amplification from reference gene primers served as the basis for estimated nucleated cell counts. The protocol was immunoSEQ multiplex PCR, while the TCRdb copy is restricted to in-frame clones and leaves out a portion. V, J and clone size derive from that table, while D and trimming were established from the DNA sequence. Of 150,000 to 200,000 clones listed, around 80% are singletons. The cohort comprised adults aged about 18 to 90 years residing in under 30 US areas. Unmatched junction bases numbered 4, after V lost 6 bases and J lost 3 bases. The CDR3 runs to 12 residues. Germline values: CDR1 SQVTM, CDR2 ANQGSEA.

This chain links TRBV29-1 with TRBJ1-1, with 7 positions matching TRBD1. This TCR was recovered from a woman aged 50 to 60 in a cohort exposed to, infected with or recovered from COVID-19 (not recorded which). Material: PBMCs or T cells enriched from blood (not recorded which). The CDR3 spells CSVGQSYTEAFF. CDR3 nucleotide sequence: TGCAGCGTGGGACAGTCGTACACTGAAGCTTTCTTT.